This TCR beta chain was captured by sequencing in a study of OX40 agonist ivuxolimab in advanced cancers. Study-wide findings and caveats: By week 6 at 0.1 to 3.0 mg/kg, blood CD4+ and CD8+ T cells had expanded clonally.

TCRdb's copy holds only in-frame clones and misses some; the assay was immunoSEQ multiplex PCR. This sample has tens of thousands of clones, with about 88% found just once. Germline V CDR1 and CDR2: LNHDA, SQIVND (reference sequence). CDR3 length: 16 residues. V was cut by 1 base and J by 0 bases, with 10 bases left in between. On this clone itself: Its antigen remains unidentified.

The source is an adult with an advanced solid tumor such as melanoma, head and neck, liver or kidney cancer. The material sequenced was CD4+ or CD8+ T cells sorted from blood, taken in a trial of the OX40 agonist ivuxolimab. J is TRBJ2-1 and V is TRBV19, with TRBD1 as a possible D gene (6 bases). This CDR3 is CASSIAGASSYNEQFF. CDR3 bases: TGTGCCAGTAGTATAGCAGGGGCAAGCTCCTACAATGAGCAGTTCTTC.